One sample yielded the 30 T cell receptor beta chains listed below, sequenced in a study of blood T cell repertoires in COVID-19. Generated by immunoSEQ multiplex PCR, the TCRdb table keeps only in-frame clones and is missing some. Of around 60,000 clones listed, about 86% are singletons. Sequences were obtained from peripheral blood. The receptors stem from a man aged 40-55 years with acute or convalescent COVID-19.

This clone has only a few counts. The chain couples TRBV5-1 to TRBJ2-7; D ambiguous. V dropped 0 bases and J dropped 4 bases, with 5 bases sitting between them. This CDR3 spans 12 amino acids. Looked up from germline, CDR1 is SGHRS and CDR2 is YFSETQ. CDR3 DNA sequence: TGCGCCAGCAGCTTGGTGAGTTACGAGCAGTACTTC. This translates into CASSLVSYEQYF.

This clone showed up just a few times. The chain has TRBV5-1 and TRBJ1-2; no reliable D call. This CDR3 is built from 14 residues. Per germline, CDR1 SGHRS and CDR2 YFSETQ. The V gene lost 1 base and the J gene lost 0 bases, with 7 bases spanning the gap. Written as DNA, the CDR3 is TGCGCCAGCAGCTTGCACGGGGCTAACTATGGCTACACCTTC. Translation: CASSLHGANYGYTF.

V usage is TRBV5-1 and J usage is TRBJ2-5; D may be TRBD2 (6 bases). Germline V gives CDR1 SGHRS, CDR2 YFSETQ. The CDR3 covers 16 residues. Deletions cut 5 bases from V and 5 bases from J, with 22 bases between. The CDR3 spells CASSRAGDHKRETQYF. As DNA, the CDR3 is TGCGCCAGCAGTAGAGCGGGTGACCATAAGAGGGAGACCCAGTACTTC.

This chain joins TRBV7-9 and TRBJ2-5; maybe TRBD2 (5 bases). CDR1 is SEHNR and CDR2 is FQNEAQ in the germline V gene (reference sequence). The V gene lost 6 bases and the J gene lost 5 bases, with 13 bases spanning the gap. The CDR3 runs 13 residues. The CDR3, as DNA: TGTGCCAGCAGACTAGTGGCGGAGGAGACCCAGTACTTC. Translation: CASRLVAEETQYF.

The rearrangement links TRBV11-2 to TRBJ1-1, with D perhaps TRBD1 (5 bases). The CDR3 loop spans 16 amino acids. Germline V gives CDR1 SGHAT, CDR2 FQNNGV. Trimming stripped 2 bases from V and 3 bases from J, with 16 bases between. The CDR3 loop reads CASSLPHTLRDTEAFF. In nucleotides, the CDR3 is TGTGCCAGCAGCTTACCCCACACCCTCAGGGACACTGAAGCTTTCTTT.

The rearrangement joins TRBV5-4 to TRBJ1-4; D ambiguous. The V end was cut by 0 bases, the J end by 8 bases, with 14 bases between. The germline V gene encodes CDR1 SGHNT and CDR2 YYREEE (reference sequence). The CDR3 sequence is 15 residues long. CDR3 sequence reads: CASSLVGGGREKLFF. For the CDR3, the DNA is TGTGCCAGCAGCTTGGTTGGAGGAGGAAGGGAAAAACTGTTTTTT. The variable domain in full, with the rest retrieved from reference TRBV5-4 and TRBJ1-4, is ETGVTQSPTHLIKTRGQQVTLRCSSQSGHNTVSWYQQALGQGPQFIFQYYREEENGRGNFPPRFSGLQFPNYSSELNVNALELDDSALYLCASSLVGGGREKLFFGSGTQLSVL.

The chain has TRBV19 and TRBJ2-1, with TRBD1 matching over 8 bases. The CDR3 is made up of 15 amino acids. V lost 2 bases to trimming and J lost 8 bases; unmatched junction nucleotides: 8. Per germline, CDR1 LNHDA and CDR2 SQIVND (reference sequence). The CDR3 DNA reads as TGTGCCAGTAGTATAACGGCAGGGGGCAGGGATGAGCAGTTCTTC. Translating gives CASSITAGGRDEQFF.

The CDR3 nucleotides are TGTGCCAGCGGGCCGGGACAGGGGATTCTTGGGGACACCGGGGAGCTGTTTTTT. Translated, it gives CASGPGQGILGDTGELFF. The gene calls are TRBV27 and TRBJ2-2; 10 positions match TRBD1. Germline loops: CDR1 MNHEY, CDR2 SMNVEV (reference sequence). The J segment lost 3 bases and the V segment lost 8 bases, leaving 15 bases of the junction unmatched. This CDR3 is built from 18 residues.

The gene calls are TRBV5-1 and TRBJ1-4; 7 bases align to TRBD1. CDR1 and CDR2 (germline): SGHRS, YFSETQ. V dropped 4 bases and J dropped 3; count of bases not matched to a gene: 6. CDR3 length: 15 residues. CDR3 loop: CASSLQGIANEKLFF. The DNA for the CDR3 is TGCGCCAGCAGCCTACAGGGGATTGCTAATGAAAAACTGTTTTTT.

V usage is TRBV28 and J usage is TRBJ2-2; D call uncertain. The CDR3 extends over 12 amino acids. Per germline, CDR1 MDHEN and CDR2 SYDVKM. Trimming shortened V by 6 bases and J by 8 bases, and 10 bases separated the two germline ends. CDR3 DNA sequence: TGTGCCAGCAGCCCCTTACAGGGGGAGCTGTTTTTT. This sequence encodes CASSPLQGELFF.

In nucleotides, the CDR3 is TGTGCCAGCTGCACAGGGCCGAACTATGGCTACACCTTC. It specifies CASCTGPNYGYTF. The V gene is TRBV28, the J gene TRBJ1-2; possible D gene TRBD1, 6 bases. CDR1 and CDR2 from the germline V gene are MDHEN and SYDVKM. V was cut by 8 bases and J by 2 bases, with 12 bases left in between. This CDR3 comprises 13 residues.

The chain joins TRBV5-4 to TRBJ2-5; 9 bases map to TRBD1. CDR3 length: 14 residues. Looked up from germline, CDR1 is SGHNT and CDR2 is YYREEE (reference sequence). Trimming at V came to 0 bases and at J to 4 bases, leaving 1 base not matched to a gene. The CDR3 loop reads CASSLVDRGETQYF. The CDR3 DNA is TGTGCCAGCAGCTTGGTGGACAGGGGAGAGACCCAGTACTTC.

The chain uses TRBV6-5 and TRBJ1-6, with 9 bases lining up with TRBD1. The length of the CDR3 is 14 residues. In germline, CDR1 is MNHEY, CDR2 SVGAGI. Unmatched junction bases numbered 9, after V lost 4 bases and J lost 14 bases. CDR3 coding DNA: TGTGCCAGCAGTTCGACAGGGGGGAGGCTGGCCCTCCACTTT. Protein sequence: CASSSTGGRLALHF.

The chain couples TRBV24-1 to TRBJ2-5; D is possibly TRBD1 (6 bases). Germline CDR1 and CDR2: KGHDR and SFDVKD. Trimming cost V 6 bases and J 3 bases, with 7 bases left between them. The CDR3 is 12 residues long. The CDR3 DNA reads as TGTGCCACCAGTAAGGGGGAAGAGACCCAGTACTTC. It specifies CATSKGEETQYF.

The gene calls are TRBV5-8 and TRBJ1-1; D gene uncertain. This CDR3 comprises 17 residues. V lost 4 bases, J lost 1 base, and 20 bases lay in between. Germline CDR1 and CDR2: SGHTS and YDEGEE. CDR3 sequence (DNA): TGTGCCAGCAGCGTGGGGTATCAACACCCGCAGAACACTGAAGCTTTCTTT. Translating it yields CASSVGYQHPQNTEAFF.

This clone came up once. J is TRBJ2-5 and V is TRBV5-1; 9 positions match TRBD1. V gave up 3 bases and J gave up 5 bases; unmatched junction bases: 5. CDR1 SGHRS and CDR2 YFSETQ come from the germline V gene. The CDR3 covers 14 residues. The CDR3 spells CASSYGTGLETQYF. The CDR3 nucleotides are TGCGCCAGCAGCTACGGGACAGGGCTTGAGACCCAGTACTTC.

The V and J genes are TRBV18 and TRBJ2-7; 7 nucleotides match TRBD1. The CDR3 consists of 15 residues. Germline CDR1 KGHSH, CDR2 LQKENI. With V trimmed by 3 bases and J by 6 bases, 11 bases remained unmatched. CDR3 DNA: TGTGCCAGCTCACCTGGTCATTCGGGACAGACCGAGCAGTACTTC. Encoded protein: CASSPGHSGQTEQYF. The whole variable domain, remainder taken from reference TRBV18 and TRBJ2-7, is NAGVMQNPRHLVRRRGQEARLRCSPMKGHSHVYWYRQLPEEGLKFMVYLQKENIIDESGMPKERFSAEFPKEGPSILRIQQVVRGDSAAYFCASSPGHSGQTEQYFGPGTRLTVT.

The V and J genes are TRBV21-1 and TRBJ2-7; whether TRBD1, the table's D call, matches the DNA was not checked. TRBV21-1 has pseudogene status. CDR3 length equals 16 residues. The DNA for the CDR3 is TGTGCCAGCAGCAAAGAGGGGCAGGGGTCCCACTACGAGCAGTACTTC. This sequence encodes CASSKEGQGSHYEQYF.

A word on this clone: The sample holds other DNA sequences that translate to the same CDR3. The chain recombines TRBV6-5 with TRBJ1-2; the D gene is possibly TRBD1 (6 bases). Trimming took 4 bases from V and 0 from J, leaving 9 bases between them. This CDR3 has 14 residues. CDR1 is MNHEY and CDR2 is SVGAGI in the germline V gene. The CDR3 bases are TGTGCCAGCAGTTTGGGGGCATCTAACTATGGCTACACCTTC. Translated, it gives CASSLGASNYGYTF.

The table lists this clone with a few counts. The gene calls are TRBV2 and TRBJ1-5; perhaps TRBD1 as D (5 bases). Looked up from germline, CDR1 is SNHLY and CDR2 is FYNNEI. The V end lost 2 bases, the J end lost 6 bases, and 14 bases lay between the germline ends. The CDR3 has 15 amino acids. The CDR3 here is CASSENRGGAQPQHF. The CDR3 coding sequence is TGTGCCAGCAGTGAAAACCGAGGTGGGGCTCAGCCCCAGCATTTT.

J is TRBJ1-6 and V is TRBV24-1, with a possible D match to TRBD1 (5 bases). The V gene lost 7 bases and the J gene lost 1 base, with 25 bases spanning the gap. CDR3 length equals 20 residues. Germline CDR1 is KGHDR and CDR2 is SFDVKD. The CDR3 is CATRDVRGAGKRSYNSPLHF. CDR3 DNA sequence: TGTGCCACCAGGGACGTTAGGGGAGCGGGTAAAAGGTCCTATAATTCACCCCTCCACTTT.

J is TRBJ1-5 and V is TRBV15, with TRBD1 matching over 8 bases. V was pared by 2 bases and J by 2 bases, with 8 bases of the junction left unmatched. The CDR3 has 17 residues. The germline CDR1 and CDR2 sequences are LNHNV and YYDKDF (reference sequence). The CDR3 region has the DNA TGTGCCACCAGCAGAACCCGGACAGGGTTTGGCAATCAGCCCCAGCATTTT. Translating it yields CATSRTRTGFGNQPQHF.

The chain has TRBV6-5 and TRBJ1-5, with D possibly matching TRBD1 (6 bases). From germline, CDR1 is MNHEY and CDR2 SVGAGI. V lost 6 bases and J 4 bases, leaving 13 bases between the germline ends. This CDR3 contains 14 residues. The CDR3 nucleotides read TGTGCCAGCAGACAGGGATCCTTAAATCAGCCCCAGCATTTT. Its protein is CASRQGSLNQPQHF.

CDR3: CASSLDRYTEAFF. The CDR3, as DNA: TGTGCCAGCAGTCTTGACAGATACACTGAAGCTTTCTTT. The gene calls are TRBV6-6 and TRBJ1-1; weak D call: TRBD1 (5 bases). Trimming took 5 bases from V and 3 from J, leaving 10 bases between them. The germline V gene has CDR1 MNHNY and CDR2 SVGAGI (reference sequence). This CDR3 contains 13 residues.

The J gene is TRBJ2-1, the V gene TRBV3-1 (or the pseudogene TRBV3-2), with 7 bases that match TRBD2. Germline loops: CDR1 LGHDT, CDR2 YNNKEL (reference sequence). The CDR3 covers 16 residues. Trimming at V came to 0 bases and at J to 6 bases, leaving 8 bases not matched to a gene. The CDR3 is CASSQDLAVIVNEQFF. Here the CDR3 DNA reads TGTGCCAGCAGCCAAGATCTAGCGGTCATAGTCAATGAGCAGTTCTTC.

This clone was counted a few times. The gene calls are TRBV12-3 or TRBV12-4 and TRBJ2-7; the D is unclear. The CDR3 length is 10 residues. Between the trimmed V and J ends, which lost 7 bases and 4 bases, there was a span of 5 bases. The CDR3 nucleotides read TGTGCCAGCACCCCTTACGAGCAGTACTTC. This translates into CASTPYEQYF.

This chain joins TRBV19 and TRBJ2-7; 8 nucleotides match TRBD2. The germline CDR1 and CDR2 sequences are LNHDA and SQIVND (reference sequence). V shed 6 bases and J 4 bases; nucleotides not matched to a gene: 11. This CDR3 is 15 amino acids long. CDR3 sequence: CASRPLAAGAYEQYF. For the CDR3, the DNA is TGTGCCAGTAGGCCACTAGCGGCCGGGGCATACGAGCAGTACTTC.

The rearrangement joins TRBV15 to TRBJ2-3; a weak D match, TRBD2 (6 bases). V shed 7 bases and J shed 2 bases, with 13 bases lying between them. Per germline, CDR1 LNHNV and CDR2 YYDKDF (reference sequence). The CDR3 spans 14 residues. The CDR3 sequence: CATKAGGVTDTQYF. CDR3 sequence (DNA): TGTGCCACCAAGGCCGGGGGAGTCACAGATACGCAGTATTTT.

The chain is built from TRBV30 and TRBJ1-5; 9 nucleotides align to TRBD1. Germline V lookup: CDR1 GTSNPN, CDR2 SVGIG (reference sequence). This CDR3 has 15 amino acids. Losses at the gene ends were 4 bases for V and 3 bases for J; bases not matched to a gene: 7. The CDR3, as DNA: TGTGCCTGGACCCGAGGGGACAGGGTCAATCAGCCCCAGCATTTT. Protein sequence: CAWTRGDRVNQPQHF.

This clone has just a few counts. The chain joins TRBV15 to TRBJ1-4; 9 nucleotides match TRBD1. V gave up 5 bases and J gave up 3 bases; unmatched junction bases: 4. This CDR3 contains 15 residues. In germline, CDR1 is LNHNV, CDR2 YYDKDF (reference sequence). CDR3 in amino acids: CATSSRQGANEKLFF. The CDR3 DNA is TGTGCCACCAGCTCGCGACAGGGGGCTAATGAAAAACTGTTTTTT. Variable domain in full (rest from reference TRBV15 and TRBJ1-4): DAMVIQNPRYQVTQFGKPVTLSCSQTLNHNVMYWYQQKSSQAPKLLFHYYDKDFNNEADTPDNFQSRRPNTSFCFLDIRSPGLGDTAMYLCATSSRQGANEKLFFGSGTQLSVL.